Each of the 11 T cell receptor beta chains below was sequenced from the same sample in a study of blood T cell repertoires in COVID-19. Here immunoSEQ multiplex PCR was the method, and the copy in TCRdb shows in-frame clones only, minus some. The table records 150,000 to 200,000 clones, 80% to 85% of them present only once. Sequencing used peripheral blood. Receptor source: an older woman with COVID-19, enrolled during active disease.

The chain has TRBV7-2 and TRBJ2-3; 8 nucleotides line up with TRBD1. The V segment lost 5 bases and the J segment 1 base; nucleotides outside the gene matches: 8. CDR1 and CDR2 (germline): SGHTA, FQGNSA. The CDR3 has 16 residues. This chain's CDR3 is CASSTPTGVGTDTQYF. The CDR3 DNA follows: TGTGCCAGCAGCACCCCGACAGGGGTAGGCACAGATACGCAGTATTTT.

Here the CDR3 reads CASSPGRVQETQYF. In DNA, the CDR3 is TGTGCCAGCTCACCGGGCAGGGTCCAAGAGACCCAGTACTTC. The rearrangement joins TRBV18 to TRBJ2-5; weak D call: TRBD1 (5 bases). Trimming took 3 bases from V and 1 from J, leaving 9 bases between them. This CDR3 is built from 14 residues. Germline CDR1 KGHSH, CDR2 LQKENI.

The CDR3 loop is CASSQTGGRGTEAFF. The DNA for the CDR3 is TGCGCCAGCAGCCAGACAGGGGGGAGGGGCACTGAAGCTTTCTTT. This sequence joins TRBV4-3 and TRBJ1-1, with 9 bases aligning to TRBD1. The CDR3 is 15 residues long. The trim removed 3 bases at V and 4 bases at J, leaving 6 bases unmatched. Germline V CDR1 and CDR2: LGHNA, YSLEER.

The V gene is TRBV24-1, the J gene TRBJ1-2, with 10 bases lining up with TRBD1. The CDR3 loop spans 16 amino acids. CDR1 is KGHDR, CDR2 SFDVKD, per germline. V shed 4 bases, J shed 3 bases, and the junction held 7 bases outside the gene matches. CDR3 region: CATSEQTGTGDYGYTF. The DNA of the CDR3 is TGTGCCACCAGTGAACAAACCGGGACAGGGGACTATGGCTACACCTTC.

The chain joins TRBV4-1 to TRBJ2-5, with 12 bases fitting TRBD2. CDR3 length equals 14 residues. Germline trimming cut 4 bases from V and 4 bases from J; bases unmatched to any gene: 1. The germline V gene has CDR1 MGHRA and CDR2 YSYEKL. CDR3 DNA sequence: TGCGCCAGCAGCCTGGGACTAGCGGGAGAGACCCAGTACTTC. It is translated as CASSLGLAGETQYF.

This clone was seen only once. This CDR3 is CASSLDSGSSYEQYF. The DNA of the CDR3 is TGTGCCAGCAGCTTAGATAGCGGGAGTTCCTACGAGCAGTACTTC. The chain carries TRBV11-2 and TRBJ2-7; 9 bases line up with TRBD2. The CDR3 sequence is 15 residues long. Per germline, CDR1 SGHAT and CDR2 FQNNGV. V lost 0 bases to trimming and J lost 1 base; unmatched junction nucleotides: 1.

The chain carries TRBV19 and TRBJ1-5, with 8 bases that match TRBD1. Germline V gene sequence: CDR1 LNHDA, CDR2 SQIVND (reference sequence). The CDR3 is made up of 16 amino acids. V lost 7 bases and J lost 0; bases outside the gene matches: 8. The CDR3 protein is CASISRTGYSNQPQHF. Written as DNA, the CDR3 is TGTGCCAGTATCTCCAGGACAGGGTATAGCAATCAGCCCCAGCATTTT.

This clone is a singleton in its sample. Other DNA sequences in this specimen translate into the identical CDR3. The chain links TRBV28 to TRBJ1-2; TRBD1 aligns across 9 bases. Losses at the gene ends were 6 bases for V and 4 bases for J; bases not matched to a gene: 3. CDR1 is MDHEN and CDR2 is SYDVKM in the germline V gene. The CDR3 has 13 amino acids. In nucleotides, the CDR3 is TGTGCCAGCAGCGGGACAGGGCGCTATGGCTACACCTTC. It encodes CASSGTGRYGYTF.

This CDR3 is CASSRSREQETQYF. The CDR3 region has the DNA TGTGCCAGCAGCCGAAGCCGGGAGCAAGAGACCCAGTACTTC. The V call is TRBV6-5, the J call TRBJ2-5, with a tentative D call TRBD2 (6 bases). V was trimmed by 6 bases and J by 2 bases, leaving 13 bases between them. The germline V gene has CDR1 MNHEY and CDR2 SVGAGI. This CDR3 region has 14 residues.

The CDR3 DNA follows: TGTGCCAGCAGTTTATACGGGGACAGGGGATATAATTCACCCCTCCACTTT. It encodes CASSLYGDRGYNSPLHF. The V call is TRBV28, the J call TRBJ1-6; 10 nucleotides agree with TRBD1. CDR1 and CDR2 (germline): MDHEN, SYDVKM. The CDR3 is 17 residues long. Trimming at V came to 1 base and at J to 4 bases, leaving 4 bases not matched to a gene.

This clone was observed once. This sequence joins TRBV29-1 and TRBJ2-1; D perhaps matches TRBD1 (5 bases). Germline values: CDR1 SQVTM, CDR2 ANQGSEA. The CDR3 runs to 16 residues. The V and J ends lost 4 bases and 5 bases respectively, with 21 bases between them. The chain's CDR3 is CSVAAPRGGADNEQFF. The CDR3 DNA reads as TGCAGCGTTGCAGCCCCAAGGGGTGGGGCGGACAATGAGCAGTTCTTC.